The entry below gives a single T cell receptor beta chain sequence along with its context. The source of the sample is a study of blood T cells in healthy people across ages. Alongside a J-beta primer mix, a sample-barcoded 5' primer served in a second PCR lasting about 7 to 12 cycles. TCRdb re-called the 5' RACE reads through MiXCR, storing one row per CDR3 protein. Altogether 1.5 million to 2 million distinct CDR3 sequences are present, about 32% being singletons, with the ten largest covering over 9%. Germline V gene sequence: CDR1 SQVTM, CDR2 ANQGSEA. This CDR3 has 16 amino acids. Trimming cost V 2 bases and J 3 bases; bases outside gene matches: 10.

The chain links TRBV29-1 to TRBJ1-5, with 7 positions matching TRBD1. Sequenced material: blood. The source is a woman in her twenties or thirties in good health. CDR3 loop: CSVERTGRQPNQPQHF. For the CDR3, the DNA is TGCAGCGTTGAAAGGACAGGTCGTCAGCCCAATCAGCCCCAGCATTTT. Full variable domain (missing parts from reference TRBV29-1 and TRBJ1-5): SAVISQKPSRDICQRGTSLTIQCQVDSQVTMMFWYRQQPGQSLTLIATANQGSEATYESGFVIDKFPISRPNLTFSTLTVSNMSPEDSSIYLCSVERTGRQPNQPQHFGDGTRLSIL.